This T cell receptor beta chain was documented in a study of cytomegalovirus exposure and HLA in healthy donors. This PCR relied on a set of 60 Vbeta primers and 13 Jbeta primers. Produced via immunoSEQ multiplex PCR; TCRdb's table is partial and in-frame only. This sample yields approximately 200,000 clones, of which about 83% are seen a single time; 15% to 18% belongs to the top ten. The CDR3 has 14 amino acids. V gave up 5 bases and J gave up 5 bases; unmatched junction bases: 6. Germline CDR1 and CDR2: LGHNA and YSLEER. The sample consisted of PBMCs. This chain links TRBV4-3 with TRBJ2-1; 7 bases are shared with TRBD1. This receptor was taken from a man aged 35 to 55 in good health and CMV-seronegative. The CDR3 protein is CASSSGGQNNEQFF. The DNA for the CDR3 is TGCGCCAGCAGCTCAGGGGGACAGAACAATGAGCAGTTCTTC.